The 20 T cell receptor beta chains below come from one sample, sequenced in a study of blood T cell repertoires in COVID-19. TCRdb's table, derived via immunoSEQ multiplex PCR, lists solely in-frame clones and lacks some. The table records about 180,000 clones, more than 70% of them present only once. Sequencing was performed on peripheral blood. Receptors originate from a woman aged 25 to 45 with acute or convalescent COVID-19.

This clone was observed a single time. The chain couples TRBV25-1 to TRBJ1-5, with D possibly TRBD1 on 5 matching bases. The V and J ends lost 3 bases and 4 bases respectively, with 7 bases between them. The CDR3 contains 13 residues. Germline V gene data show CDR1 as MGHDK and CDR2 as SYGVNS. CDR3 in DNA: TGTGCCAGCAGTGAGGGGGGGAATCAGCCCCAGCATTTT. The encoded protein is CASSEGGNQPQHF.

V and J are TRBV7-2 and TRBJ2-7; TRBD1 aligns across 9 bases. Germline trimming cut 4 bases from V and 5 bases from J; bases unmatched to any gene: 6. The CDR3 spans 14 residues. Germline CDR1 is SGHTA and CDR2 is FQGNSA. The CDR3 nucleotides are TGTGCCAGCAGCTACAGGACAGGGGTGGACGAGCAGTACTTC. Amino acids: CASSYRTGVDEQYF.

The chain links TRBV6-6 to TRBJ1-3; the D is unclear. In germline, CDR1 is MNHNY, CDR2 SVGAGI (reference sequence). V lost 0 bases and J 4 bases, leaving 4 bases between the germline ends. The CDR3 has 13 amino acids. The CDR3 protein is CASSYSQGNTIYF. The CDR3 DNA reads TGTGCCAGCAGTTACTCACAGGGAAACACCATATATTTT.

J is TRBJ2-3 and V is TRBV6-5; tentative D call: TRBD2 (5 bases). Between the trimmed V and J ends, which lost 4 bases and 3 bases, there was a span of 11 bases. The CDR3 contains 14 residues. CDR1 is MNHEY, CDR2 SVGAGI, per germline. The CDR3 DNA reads TGTGCCAGCAGTTCGCTAGGACTTACAGATACGCAGTATTTT. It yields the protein CASSSLGLTDTQYF.

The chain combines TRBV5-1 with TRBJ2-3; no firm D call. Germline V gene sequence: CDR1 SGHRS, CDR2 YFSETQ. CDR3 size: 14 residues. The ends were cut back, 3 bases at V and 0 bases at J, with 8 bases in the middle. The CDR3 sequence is CASSYIFSTDTQYF. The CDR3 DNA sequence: TGCGCCAGCAGCTACATATTTAGCACAGATACGCAGTATTTT.

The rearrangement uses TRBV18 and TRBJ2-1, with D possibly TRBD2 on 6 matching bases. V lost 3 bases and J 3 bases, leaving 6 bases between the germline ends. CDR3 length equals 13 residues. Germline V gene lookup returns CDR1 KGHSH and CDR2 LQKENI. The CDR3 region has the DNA TGTGCCAGCTCACCGGGGGGCTACAATGAGCAGTTCTTC. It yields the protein CASSPGGYNEQFF.

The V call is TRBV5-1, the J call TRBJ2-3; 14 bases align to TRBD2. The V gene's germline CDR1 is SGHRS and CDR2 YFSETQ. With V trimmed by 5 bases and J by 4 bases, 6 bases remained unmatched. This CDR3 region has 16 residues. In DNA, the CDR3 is TGCGCCAGCAGTACCGGGACTAGCGGGAGACCAGATACGCAGTATTTT. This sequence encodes CASSTGTSGRPDTQYF.

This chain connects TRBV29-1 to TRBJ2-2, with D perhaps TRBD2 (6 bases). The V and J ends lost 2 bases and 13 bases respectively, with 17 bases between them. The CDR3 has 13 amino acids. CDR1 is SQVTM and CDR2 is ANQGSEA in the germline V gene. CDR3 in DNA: TGCAGCGTTGAACGGGACTCCTACGAGGGGCTGTTTTTT. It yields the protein CSVERDSYEGLFF.

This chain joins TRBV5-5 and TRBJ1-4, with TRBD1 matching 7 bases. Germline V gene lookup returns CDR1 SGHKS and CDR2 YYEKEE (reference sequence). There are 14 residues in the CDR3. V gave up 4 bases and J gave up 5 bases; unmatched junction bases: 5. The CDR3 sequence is CASSRQGINEKLFF. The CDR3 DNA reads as TGTGCCAGCAGCCGACAGGGCATAAATGAAAAACTGTTTTTT.

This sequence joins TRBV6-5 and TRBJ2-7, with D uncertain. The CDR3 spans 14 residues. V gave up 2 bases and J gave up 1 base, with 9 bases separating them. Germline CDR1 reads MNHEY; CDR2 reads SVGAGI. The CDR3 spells CASSYPEPSYEQYF. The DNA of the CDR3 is TGTGCCAGCAGTTACCCAGAACCTTCCTACGAGCAGTACTTC.

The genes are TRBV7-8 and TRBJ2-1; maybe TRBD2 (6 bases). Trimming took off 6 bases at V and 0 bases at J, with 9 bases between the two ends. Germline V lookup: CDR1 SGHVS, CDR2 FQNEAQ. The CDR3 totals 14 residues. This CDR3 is CASSTGLSYNEQFF. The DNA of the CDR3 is TGTGCCAGCAGTACGGGACTCTCCTACAATGAGCAGTTCTTC.

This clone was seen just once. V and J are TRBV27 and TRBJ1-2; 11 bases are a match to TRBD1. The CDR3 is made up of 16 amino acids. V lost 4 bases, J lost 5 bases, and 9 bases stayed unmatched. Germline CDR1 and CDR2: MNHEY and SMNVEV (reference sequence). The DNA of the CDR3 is TGTGCCAGCAGTTCAGGACAGGGGGCGCAAGGGTATGGCTACACCTTC. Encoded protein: CASSSGQGAQGYGYTF.

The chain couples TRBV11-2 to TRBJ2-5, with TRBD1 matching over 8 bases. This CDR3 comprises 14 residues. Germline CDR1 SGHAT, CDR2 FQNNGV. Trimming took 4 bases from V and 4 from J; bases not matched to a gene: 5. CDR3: CASSSTGVGETQYF. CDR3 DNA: TGTGCCAGCAGCTCGACAGGGGTAGGAGAGACCCAGTACTTC.

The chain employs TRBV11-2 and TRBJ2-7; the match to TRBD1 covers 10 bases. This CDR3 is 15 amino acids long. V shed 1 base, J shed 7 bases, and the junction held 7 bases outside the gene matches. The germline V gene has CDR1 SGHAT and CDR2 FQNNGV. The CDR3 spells CASSLARTGGSEQYF. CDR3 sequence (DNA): TGTGCCAGCAGCTTAGCCCGGACAGGGGGGAGTGAGCAGTACTTC.

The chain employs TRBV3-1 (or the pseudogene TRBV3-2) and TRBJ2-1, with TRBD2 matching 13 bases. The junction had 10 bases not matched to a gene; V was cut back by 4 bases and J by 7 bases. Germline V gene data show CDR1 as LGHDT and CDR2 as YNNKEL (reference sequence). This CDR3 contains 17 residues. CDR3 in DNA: TGTGCCAGCAGCCCAAGGGCACTAGCGGGAGGGAGGAATGAGCAGTTCTTC. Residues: CASSPRALAGGRNEQFF.

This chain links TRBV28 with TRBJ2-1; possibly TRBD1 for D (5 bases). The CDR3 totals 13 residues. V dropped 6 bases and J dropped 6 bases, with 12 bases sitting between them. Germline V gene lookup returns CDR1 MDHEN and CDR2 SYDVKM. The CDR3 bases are TGTGCCAGCAGCCTCAGGGTACCCAATGAGCAGTTCTTC. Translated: CASSLRVPNEQFF.

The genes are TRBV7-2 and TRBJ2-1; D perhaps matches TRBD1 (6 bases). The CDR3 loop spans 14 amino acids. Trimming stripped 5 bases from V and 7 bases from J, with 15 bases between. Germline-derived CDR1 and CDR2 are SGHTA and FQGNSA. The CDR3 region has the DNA TGTGCCAGCAGCCTCCAACGGACAGAGAATGAGCAGTTCTTC. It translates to CASSLQRTENEQFF.

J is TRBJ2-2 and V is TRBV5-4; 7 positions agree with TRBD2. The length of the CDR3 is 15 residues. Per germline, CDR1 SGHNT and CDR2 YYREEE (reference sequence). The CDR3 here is CAASRDRGVTGELFF. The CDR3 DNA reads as TGTGCGGCTTCTCGGGACCGGGGGGTCACCGGGGAGCTGTTTTTT. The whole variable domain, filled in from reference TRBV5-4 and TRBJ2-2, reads ETGVTQSPTHLIKTRGQQVTLRCSSQSGHNTVSWYQQALGQGPQFIFQYYREEENGRGNFPPRFSGLQFPNYSSELNVNALELDDSALYLCAASRDRGVTGELFFGEGSRLTVL.

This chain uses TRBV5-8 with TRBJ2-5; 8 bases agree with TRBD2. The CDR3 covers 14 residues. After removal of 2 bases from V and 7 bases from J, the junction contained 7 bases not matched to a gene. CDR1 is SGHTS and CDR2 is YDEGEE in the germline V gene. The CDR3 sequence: CASSFSGRGGTQYF. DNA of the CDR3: TGTGCCAGCAGCTTCAGCGGGAGAGGGGGGACCCAGTACTTC.

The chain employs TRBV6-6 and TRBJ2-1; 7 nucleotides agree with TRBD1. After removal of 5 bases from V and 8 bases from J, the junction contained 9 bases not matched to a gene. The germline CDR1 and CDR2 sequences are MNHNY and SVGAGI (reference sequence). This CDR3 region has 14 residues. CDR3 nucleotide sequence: TGTGCCAGCAGTCCTCGGACAGGCGGCGATGAGCAGTTCTTC. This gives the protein CASSPRTGGDEQFF.